One sample yielded the 28 T cell receptor beta chains listed below, sequenced in a study of spatial heterogeneity in lung cancer. TCRdb independently ran MiXCR on the 5' RACE reads; one entry per CDR3 protein. The data contain about 780 distinct CDR3 sequences, roughly a fifth of them singletons. As to time point: sample taken at primary tumor resection. Whole RNA obtained from tumor, nontumor lung or frozen PBMC underwent sequencing without sorting. The sample here was PBMCs, taken at surgery. Receptor source: a male donor with early-stage non-small cell lung cancer.

In this sample, this clonotype is large. This beta chain turned up in a library designed for alpha chains; as an off-target read, its abundance says little. The chain joins TRBV2 to TRBJ2-6, with TRBD1 matching over 7 bases. This CDR3 has 15 residues. Unmatched junction bases numbered 4, after V lost 6 bases and J lost 2 bases. Germline V gives CDR1 SNHLY, CDR2 FYNNEI. The CDR3 nucleotides read TGTGCCAGCAGGGCCGGGACAGCTGGGGCCAACGTCCTGACTTTC. Amino acids: CASRAGTAGANVLTF.

Points on this clonotype: This beta chain is an unintended read in a library built for alpha chains; its size means little. V gene TRBV2 combines with J gene TRBJ2-3; D is possibly TRBD1 (6 bases). CDR1 and CDR2 from the germline V gene are SNHLY and FYNNEI. This CDR3 has 15 amino acids. V was clipped by 5 bases and J by 0 bases, with 12 bases between them. CDR3 loop: CASSPTGISTDTQYF. The CDR3 DNA is TGTGCCAGCAGTCCAACAGGGATAAGCACAGATACGCAGTATTTT.

This clonotype turned up a few times. This beta chain is off target for a library built for alpha chains, so its abundance means little. The CDR3 sequence is CASSWDSTDTQYF. The CDR3 DNA follows: TGTGCCAGCAGCTGGGACTCCACAGATACGCAGTATTTT. This chain joins TRBV7-2 and TRBJ2-3, with a tentative D call TRBD2 (6 bases). The germline V and J ends were trimmed by 4 bases and 2 bases, with 7 bases remaining between them. The germline V gene has CDR1 SGHTA and CDR2 FQGNSA. The CDR3 totals 13 residues.

As concerns this clonotype: This beta chain is off target for a library built for alpha chains, so its abundance means little. The chain employs TRBV7-2 and TRBJ2-5; the D gene could be TRBD1 or TRBD2 (5 bases each). CDR3 size: 15 residues. The germline CDR1 and CDR2 sequences are SGHTA and FQGNSA. V shed 4 bases and J shed 2 bases, with 14 bases lying between them. CDR3 nucleotide sequence: TGTGCCAGCAGCTCCGGGGACCCGGGACAAGAGACCCAGTACTTC. Translated: CASSSGDPGQETQYF. Supplemented by reference TRBV7-2 and TRBJ2-5, the full variable domain reads GAGVSQSPSNKVTEKGKDVELRCDPISGHTALYWYRQSLGQGLEFLIYFQGNSAPDKSGLPSDRFSAERTGGSVSTLTIQRTQQEDSAVYLCASSSGDPGQETQYFGPGTRLLVL.

Details on this clonotype: This beta chain appears as a stray read in a library generated for alpha chains; its size is not informative. The chain couples TRBV27 to TRBJ1-5, with 9 bases identical to TRBD1. The CDR3 is 16 amino acids. In germline, CDR1 is MNHEY, CDR2 SMNVEV (reference sequence). J gave up 0 bases and V 5 bases, and 5 bases lay outside the gene matches. The CDR3 is CASSRTGVYSNQPQHF. CDR3 in DNA: TGTGCCAGCAGTAGGACAGGGGTATATAGCAATCAGCCCCAGCATTTT.

In the case of this clonotype: A library prepared for alpha chains yielded this beta chain as an off-target read; its size is of little meaning. V is TRBV7-8 and J is TRBJ2-2; 8 bases fit TRBD1. CDR3 size: 13 residues. J gave up 6 bases and V 4 bases, and 1 base lay outside the gene matches. Germline lookup yields CDR1 SGHVS and CDR2 FQNEAQ. The CDR3 nucleotides read TGTGCCAGCAGCTCGGACAGGGCCGGGGAGCTGTTTTTT. This codes for CASSSDRAGELFF.

As for this clonotype: This beta chain slipped into a library made for alpha chains as a stray read, so its size is not meaningful. J is TRBJ2-1 and V is TRBV24-1, with 11 bases identical to TRBD2. The V gene end was trimmed by 5 bases and the J gene end by 7 bases; junction bases not matched to a gene: 3. The CDR3 loop spans 14 amino acids. CDR1 is KGHDR and CDR2 is SFDVKD in the germline V gene. The CDR3, as DNA: TGTGCCACCAGTGGACTAGCGGGGAGGAATGAGCAGTTCTTC. Its translation: CATSGLAGRNEQFF.

Remarks on this clonotype: Little can be read into the size of this beta chain, an off-target read in a library designed for alpha chains. The chain recombines TRBV4-3 with TRBJ2-5; TRBD2 aligns across 12 bases. The V segment lost 1 base and the J segment 2 bases; nucleotides outside the gene matches: 14. The CDR3 runs 20 residues. Germline V lookup: CDR1 LGHNA, CDR2 YSLEER. In nucleotides, the CDR3 is TGCGCCAGCAGCCAAGTCACGCGGCTAGCGGGAGGGCCGACGCAAGAGACCCAGTACTTC. Translating gives CASSQVTRLAGGPTQETQYF.

Details on this clonotype: This beta chain represents an off-target read in a library built for alpha chains; its size is of limited meaning. The rearrangement links TRBV9 to TRBJ2-6; D gene uncertain. This CDR3 is built from 15 residues. Germline assignment: CDR1 SGDLS and CDR2 YYNGEE. V lost 4 bases to trimming and J lost 0 bases, with 8 bases between them. DNA for the CDR3: TGTGCCAGCAGCCCGGCATTCTCTGGGGCCAACGTCCTGACTTTC. This sequence encodes CASSPAFSGANVLTF.

By share, this clonotype counts as large. Found in a library prepared for alpha chains, this beta chain is an off-target read, and its abundance has little meaning. V is TRBV4-1 and J is TRBJ2-5; no firm D call. Germline V gives CDR1 MGHRA, CDR2 YSYEKL. This CDR3 has 16 amino acids. Trimming took 0 bases from V and 2 from J, leaving 13 bases between them. The CDR3 DNA is TGCGCCAGCAGCCAAGATAAAGGCAAGTGGCAAGAGACCCAGTACTTC. Residues: CASSQDKGKWQETQYF.

As concerns this clonotype: A library prepared for alpha chains yielded this beta chain as an off-target read; its size is of little meaning. The chain uses TRBV5-6 and TRBJ2-1, with TRBD2 matching over 10 bases. CDR1 is SGHDT and CDR2 is YYEEEE in the germline V gene. The CDR3 covers 15 residues. The V and J ends lost 1 base and 5 bases, in that order; junction bases with no gene match: 3. CDR3 DNA: TGTGCCAGCAGCTTGAGGACTAGCGGTAACAATGAGCAGTTCTTC. This sequence encodes CASSLRTSGNNEQFF.

Comment on this clonotype: This beta chain is an off-target read within a library intended for alpha chains, so its frequency means little. The CDR3 nucleotides read TGTGCCAGCAGTATTAACAGGGGGGACACTGAAGCTTTCTTT. This gives the protein CASSINRGDTEAFF. This rearrangement joins TRBV28 to TRBJ1-1; 8 bases map to TRBD1. Germline V CDR1 and CDR2: MDHEN, SYDVKM. V shed 5 bases, J shed 3 bases, and the junction held 5 bases outside the gene matches. The CDR3 has 14 residues. The full variable domain, its missing parts supplied by reference TRBV28 and TRBJ1-1, is DVKVTQSSRYLVKRTGEKVFLECVQDMDHENMFWYRQDPGLGLRLIYFSYDVKMKEKGDIPEGYSVSREKKERFSLILESASTNQTSMYLCASSINRGDTEAFFGQGTRLTVV.

This clonotype is termed large (0.1 to 1%). This beta chain is an off-target read within a library intended for alpha chains, so its frequency means little. J is TRBJ1-5 and V is TRBV7-2; 11 bases fit TRBD1. The CDR3 is made up of 16 amino acids. CDR1 and CDR2 from the germline V gene are SGHTA and FQGNSA. After removal of 6 bases from V and 7 bases from J, the junction contained 11 bases not matched to a gene. The CDR3 spells CASSHGQGAPGQPQHF. As DNA, the CDR3 is TGTGCCAGCAGTCACGGACAGGGGGCCCCTGGGCAGCCCCAGCATTTT. Variable domain in full (rest from reference TRBV7-2 and TRBJ1-5): GAGVSQSPSNKVTEKGKDVELRCDPISGHTALYWYRQSLGQGLEFLIYFQGNSAPDKSGLPSDRFSAERTGGSVSTLTIQRTQQEDSAVYLCASSHGQGAPGQPQHFGDGTRLSIL.

As regards this clonotype: Because the library targeted alpha chains, this beta chain is an off-target read whose size means little. The V and J genes are TRBV30 and TRBJ2-1; 10 bases match TRBD1. Germline CDR1 GTSNPN, CDR2 SVGIG (reference sequence). Losses at the gene ends were 2 bases for V and 14 bases for J; bases not matched to a gene: 6. The CDR3 is made up of 12 amino acids. The CDR3 nucleotides are TGTGCCTGGAGTACAGGACAGGGGGAAAAGTTCTTC. This sequence encodes CAWSTGQGEKFF.

For this clonotype: It may be a read error: a sequence one base away is much more abundant. For a library built for alpha chains, this beta chain is a stray read; little rests on its size. The V call is TRBV5-1, the J call TRBJ2-2, with no clear D. Germline-derived CDR1 and CDR2 are SGHRS and YFSETQ. The CDR3 has 14 residues. V was clipped by 3 bases and J by 7 bases, with 13 bases between them. The chain's CDR3 is CASSSSVGYGELFF. CDR3 nucleotide sequence: TGCGCCAGCAGCTCTTCCGTCGGATACGGGGAGCTGTTTTTT.

This clonotype is judged large. A library made for alpha chains picked up this beta chain off target, so its size means little. Written as DNA, the CDR3 is TGTGCCAGCAGCTTACGGGGAGAGACCCAGTACTTC. Its protein product is CASSLRGETQYF. This chain connects TRBV7-2 to TRBJ2-5, with D maybe TRBD2 (5 bases). The V and J ends lost 2 bases and 4 bases respectively, with 5 bases between them. Germline loops: CDR1 SGHTA, CDR2 FQGNSA. This CDR3 region has 12 residues.

Relative to its sample, this clonotype is medium-sized. Since the library was made to target alpha chains, this beta chain is a stray read and its abundance is not meaningful. J is TRBJ2-1 and V is TRBV20-1; 9 bases match TRBD2. The CDR3 spans 18 residues. Per germline, CDR1 DFQATT and CDR2 SNEGSKA (reference sequence). The V gene end was trimmed by 6 bases and the J gene end by 6 bases; junction bases not matched to a gene: 21. CDR3 coding DNA: TGCAGTGCGGACCCCCTTTTTGGCGGGGGGGCCGCGGTCAATGAGCAGTTCTTC. Protein product: CSADPLFGGGAAVNEQFF.

Judged by abundance, this clonotype is large. Because this beta chain is a stray read in a library intended to capture alpha chains, its abundance should not be given much weight. The rearrangement uses TRBV18 and TRBJ2-3; D is undetermined. Germline V gene lookup returns CDR1 KGHSH and CDR2 LQKENI. The CDR3 has 14 residues. The V and J ends lost 3 bases and 4 bases respectively, with 11 bases between them. The CDR3 reads CASSPRGPPDTQYF. Here the CDR3 DNA reads TGTGCCAGCTCACCGCGAGGACCGCCAGATACGCAGTATTTT.

In regard to this clonotype: A library made for alpha chains picked up this beta chain off target, so its size means little. The chain has TRBV9 and TRBJ2-5, with D uncertain. V lost 0 bases, J lost 3 bases, and 3 bases lay in between. Germline CDR1 is SGDLS and CDR2 is YYNGEE. The CDR3 spans 12 residues. The CDR3 DNA sequence: TGTGCCAGCAGCGTAGGGGAAGAGACCCAGTACTTC. Protein product: CASSVGEETQYF.

Points on this clonotype: This beta chain is off target for a library built for alpha chains, so its abundance means little. The V call is TRBV10-3, the J call TRBJ2-7; possible D gene TRBD1, 6 bases. The germline CDR1 and CDR2 sequences are ENHRY and SYGVKD. V lost 11 bases and J lost 2, with 10 bases in between. The CDR3 has 11 amino acids. The CDR3 protein is CAARTAYEQYF. DNA for the CDR3: TGTGCCGCCCGGACAGCCTACGAGCAGTACTTC.

In this sample, this clonotype turned up a few times. This beta chain came through as a stray read in a library set up for alpha chains, and its size says little. The chain couples TRBV19 to TRBJ2-2; 13 bases align to TRBD2. The CDR3 consists of 21 residues. Germline V lookup: CDR1 LNHDA, CDR2 SQIVND (reference sequence). With 6 bases clipped from V and 5 bases from J, the junction kept 21 bases outside the gene matches. The CDR3, as DNA: TGTGCCAGTAGCCACTCAAGGGCAACTAGCGGGAGGGCGAGAGGGACCGGGGAGCTGTTTTTT. Its translation is CASSHSRATSGRARGTGELFF.

By sample fraction, this clonotype is large (0.1 to 1%). This beta chain lies outside the target of a library built for alpha chains; its clone size means little. The chain recombines TRBV18 with TRBJ2-2; D is unresolved. CDR1 and CDR2 from the germline V gene are KGHSH and LQKENI. Trimming left V 2 bases short and J 9 bases short, with 7 bases between. The CDR3 extends over 12 amino acids. The CDR3 coding sequence is TGTGCCAGCTCACCAACGGCCCGGGAGCTGTTTTTT. Translating gives CASSPTARELFF.

This clonotype is large (0.1 to 1%) in the sample. This beta chain came through as a stray read in a library set up for alpha chains, and its size says little. The V gene is TRBV9, the J gene TRBJ2-1; 7 bases agree with TRBD1. The CDR3 spans 15 residues. Germline lookup yields CDR1 SGDLS and CDR2 YYNGEE. The J segment lost 2 bases and the V segment lost 3 bases, leaving 5 bases of the junction unmatched. Here the CDR3 DNA reads TGTGCCAGCAGCGCACAGGGGAACACCTACAATGAGCAGTTCTTC. Amino acid sequence: CASSAQGNTYNEQFF.

By share, this clonotype ranks as large (0.1 to 1%). This beta chain slipped into a library made for alpha chains as a stray read, so its size is not meaningful. The V call is TRBV6-2 or TRBV6-3, the J call TRBJ2-5; tentatively, D is TRBD2 (6 bases). Germline V gene sequence: CDR1 MNHEY, CDR2 SVGEGT. The CDR3 is made up of 15 amino acids. V lost 4 bases and J 0 bases, leaving 12 bases between the germline ends. The CDR3 DNA is TGTGCCAGCAGTTCGTTAGCGGAGTACCAAGAGACCCAGTACTTC. Translating gives CASSSLAEYQETQYF.

In regard to this clonotype: Being off target in a library aimed at alpha chains, this beta chain has a size of little meaning. The chain has TRBV6-6 and TRBJ2-5; 9 bases are shared with TRBD2. With 7 bases clipped from V and 2 bases from J, the junction kept 17 bases outside the gene matches. The CDR3 has 18 amino acids. CDR1 MNHNY and CDR2 SVGAGI come from the germline V gene (reference sequence). For the CDR3, the DNA is TGTGCCAGCACTCGCGAAGGGCGGGGGGGCCATCTTCAAGAGACCCAGTACTTC. This codes for CASTREGRGGHLQETQYF.

This clonotype was detected only a few times. This beta chain is off target for a library built for alpha chains, so its abundance means little. The CDR3: CASSEGDYEQYF. DNA for the CDR3: TGTGCCAGCAGTGAGGGCGACTACGAGCAGTACTTC. The chain uses TRBV12-3 or TRBV12-4 and TRBJ2-7; D possibly corresponds to TRBD2 (5 bases). The CDR3 length is 12 residues. Trimming took off 5 bases at V and 3 bases at J, with 8 bases between the two ends.

This clonotype was counted only a few times. This beta chain is an unintended read in a library built for alpha chains; its size means little. The J gene is TRBJ2-2, the V gene TRBV29-1; 8 positions agree with TRBD2. There are 14 residues in the CDR3. V was clipped by 3 bases and J by 4 bases; unmatched bases: 4. Germline lookup yields CDR1 SQVTM and CDR2 ANQGSEA. CDR3 region: CSVEATSVTGELFF. As DNA, the CDR3 is TGCAGCGTTGAGGCGACTAGCGTCACCGGGGAGCTGTTTTTT.

By share of the sample, this clonotype is large. This beta chain is an unintended read in a library built for alpha chains; its size means little. This chain connects TRBV28 to TRBJ2-5; D is ambiguous. CDR1 is MDHEN, CDR2 SYDVKM, per germline. Trimming took 5 bases from V and 7 from J, leaving 14 bases between them. This CDR3 spans 13 amino acids. The CDR3 sequence is CASSPTRPGTQYF. CDR3 in DNA: TGTGCCAGCAGTCCCACCAGACCTGGGACCCAGTACTTC.